This entry is about one T cell receptor (beta chain). Its antigen remains unidentified. The data were taken from a study of CD8+CD57+ T cells in acquired aplastic anemia. Study information: Sorted cells (CD4+ and CD8+) yielded DNA amounts that averaged roughly 3.2 ug. General study findings and limits: Over 25 CD8+ CDR3 sequences occurred in both the patients and the controls. Patients were compared with controls for CD8+ Simpson's diversity, and no significant difference emerged.

V was clipped by 2 bases and J by 4 bases; unmatched bases: 9. The length of the CDR3 is 17 residues. CDR1 and CDR2 from the germline V gene are MNHEY and SVGEGT. Genomic DNA, the template, was used for profiling of the TCR beta VDJ and CDR3. TCRdb redid the calling of the reads with MiXCR, one entry per CDR3 protein. This sample yields about 190,000 distinct CDR3 sequences, of which less than 70% are seen a single time; about a sixth belongs to the top ten. The J gene is TRBJ2-5, the V gene TRBV6-2 or TRBV6-3, with 11 positions matching TRBD2. The clonotype was recovered from a human donor in good health, serving as a control. The sample was sorted CD4+, CD8+, or CD8+CD57+ T cells (not recorded which) from PBMCs. In DNA, the CDR3 is TGTGCCAGCAGTTACACTAGCGGGAGCCGGGGGCGAGAGACCCAGTACTTC. Its translation is CASSYTSGSRGRETQYF.